This entry describes one TCR beta chain. Its antigen is not known. These data originate in a study of CXCR3-negative and CXCR3-positive naive CD8 T cells. Study-wide results and limits: TCR strength was inferred from TRB CDR3 properties, while surface CD5 was comparable between naive subsets. CXCR3-positive naive cells had more hydrophobic TRB CDR3s than CXCR3-negative naive cells. Memory CD8+ cells showed much lower diversity, while both naive subsets displayed comparably high diversity.

CDR3 length: 14 amino acids. Cells that were CD45RO-CCR7+CD27+CD95- constituted naive CD8+ T cells. UMI-tagged TRB cDNA libraries were built via 5' RACE. TCRdb re-called the 5' RACE reads and shows each CDR3 protein once, DNA omitted. The sample has roughly 24,000 distinct CDR3 sequences, and its top ten clones hold roughly 2.8%. Sequenced input: naive CXCR3- CD8+ T cells from blood. Sample subset: CD45RO-CCR7+CD27+CD95- naive CD8+ T cells lacking CXCR3 (TNR3-). This sequence originates from a human donor in good health. Some clones in this sample may be carry-over from other donors' samples. V gene TRBV12-3 or TRBV12-4 combines with J gene TRBJ2-7; TCRdb picks TRBD1, but there is no DNA to check that call. CDR3 sequence: CASSSRDRGNEQHF.